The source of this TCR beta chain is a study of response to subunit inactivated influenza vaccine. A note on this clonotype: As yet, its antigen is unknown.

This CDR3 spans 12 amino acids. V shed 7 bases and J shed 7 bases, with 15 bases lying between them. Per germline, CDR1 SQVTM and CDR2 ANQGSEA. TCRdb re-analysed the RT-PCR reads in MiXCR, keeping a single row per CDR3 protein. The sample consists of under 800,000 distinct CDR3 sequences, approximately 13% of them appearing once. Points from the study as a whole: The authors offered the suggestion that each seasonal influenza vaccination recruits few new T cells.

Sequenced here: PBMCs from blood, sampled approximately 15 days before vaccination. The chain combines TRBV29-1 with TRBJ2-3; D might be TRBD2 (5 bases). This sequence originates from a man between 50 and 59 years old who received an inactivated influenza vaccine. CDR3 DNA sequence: TGCAGCGATATGGGGAGTTCGAATACGCAGTATTTT. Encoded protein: CSDMGSSNTQYF.